These T cell receptor beta chains were read from a single sample in a study of control samples from healthy donors and cancer patients. Produced via immunoSEQ multiplex PCR; TCRdb's table is partial and in-frame only. In the table there are about 160,000 clones, around 96% of which are singletons. The specimen sequenced was blood. Every receptor here comes from a woman aged 30 to 39 in good health. Both conserved end residues are part of each CDR3. D genes are given only for firm matches. Rows give clone size only sometimes, using once, few, many, or a class for an expanded clone.

v_call	d_call	j_call	clone_size	cdr3_aa	cdr3_nt
TRBV5-4	-	TRBJ1-1	-	CASSLPASRQAFF	TGTGCCAGCAGCTTGCCTGCCTCCAGGCAAGCTTTCTTT
TRBV5-1	TRBD2	TRBJ2-3	-	CASSLGPSGNADTQYF	TGCGCCAGCAGCCTGGGGCCTAGCGGAAACGCAGATACGCAGTATTTT
TRBV5-4	-	TRBJ2-7	-	CASSLGKNNPYEQYF	TGTGCCAGCAGCTTGGGTAAGAATAACCCCTACGAGCAGTACTTC
TRBV7-9	-	TRBJ2-7	once	CASSLGDEQYF	TGTGCCAGCAGCTTAGGAGACGAGCAGTACTTC
TRBV3-1/TRBV3-2	TRBD2	TRBJ2-1	-	CASSQIPGLATLSNEQFF	TGTGCCAGCAGCCAAATCCCGGGACTAGCAACCTTATCCAATGAGCAGTTCTTC
TRBV2	TRBD2	TRBJ2-3	once	CASSAVGGRGDTQYF	TGTGCCAGCAGTGCTGTTGGCGGGAGAGGAGATACGCAGTATTTT
TRBV18	-	TRBJ2-1	-	CASSPQGQLEQFF	TGTGCCAGCTCACCACAGGGCCAGCTTGAGCAGTTCTTC
TRBV25-1	TRBD2	TRBJ2-3	-	CASSEFGLAGELDTQYF	TGTGCCAGCAGTGAATTCGGTCTAGCGGGAGAGTTAGATACGCAGTATTTT
TRBV28	TRBD1	TRBJ1-4	once	CASTDRGREEKLFF	TGTGCCAGCACGGACAGGGGGCGGGAGGAAAAACTGTTTTTT
TRBV30	-	TRBJ1-4	-	CAWSGGPRNEKLFF	TGTGCCTGGAGTGGGGGACCACGTAATGAAAAACTGTTTTTT
TRBV5-1	TRBD1	TRBJ2-1	-	CASSLGPRGQYNEQFF	TGCGCCAGCAGCTTGGGGCCGAGGGGGCAGTACAATGAGCAGTTCTTC
TRBV7-2	-	TRBJ1-6	-	CASSLVEGRNSPLHF	TGTGCCAGCAGCTTAGTGGAGGGGCGGAATTCACCCCTCCACTTT
TRBV2	TRBD1	TRBJ2-2	-	CASSPWTGATGELFF	TGTGCCAGCAGTCCCTGGACAGGGGCCACCGGGGAGCTGTTTTTT
TRBV24-1	-	TRBJ2-5	-	CATSDAGSPSGTQYF	TGTGCCACCAGTGATGCCGGGAGCCCCTCAGGGACCCAGTACTTC
TRBV28	-	TRBJ1-2	once	CASSLWAQSYGYTF	TGTGCCAGCAGTTTATGGGCTCAGAGCTATGGCTACACCTTC
TRBV9	TRBD1	TRBJ1-6	-	CASSLRQGPDSPLHF	TGTGCCAGCAGCCTTCGACAGGGTCCTGATTCACCCCTCCACTTT
TRBV3-1/TRBV3-2	TRBD2	TRBJ2-7	once	CASSSRGGNYEQYF	TGTGCCAGCAGCTCCCGGGGGGGAAACTACGAGCAGTACTTC
TRBV15	-	TRBJ2-2	-	CATSRDREGAGELFF	TGTGCCACCAGCAGGGACAGGGAGGGGGCCGGGGAGCTGTTTTTT
TRBV19	TRBD1	TRBJ1-5	-	CASSARTGASNQPQHF	TGTGCCAGTAGTGCTAGGACAGGGGCAAGCAATCAGCCCCAGCATTTT
TRBV30	TRBD2	TRBJ2-1	-	CAWRSGSYYNEQFF	TGTGCCTGGAGGAGCGGGAGTTACTACAATGAGCAGTTCTTC
TRBV27	TRBD2	TRBJ2-1	-	CASRAGTRVYNEQFF	TGTGCCAGCAGGGCCGGGACTAGAGTATACAATGAGCAGTTCTTC
TRBV14	-	TRBJ1-2	-	CASSQVSGEYGYTF	TGTGCCAGCAGCCAAGTCTCAGGGGAGTATGGCTACACCTTC
TRBV7-9	-	TRBJ2-7	-	CASSQGAGGDMSYEQYF	TGTGCCAGCAGCCAAGGTGCTGGGGGCGATATGTCCTACGAGCAGTACTTC
TRBV6-5	TRBD2	TRBJ2-1	-	CASSSRTSGSNEQFF	TGTGCCAGCAGTTCGCGGACTAGTGGGTCCAATGAGCAGTTCTTC
TRBV6-4	TRBD2	TRBJ2-2	once	CASSPLAGDGGELFF	TGTGCCAGCAGTCCACTAGCGGGAGACGGCGGGGAGCTGTTTTTT
TRBV28	TRBD2	TRBJ2-2	-	CASRASGRADTGELFF	TGTGCCAGCAGAGCTAGCGGGAGGGCCGACACCGGGGAGCTGTTTTTT
TRBV7-9	-	TRBJ1-2	-	CASSLAHQGSGYTF	TGTGCCAGCAGCTTAGCGCACCAGGGCAGTGGCTACACCTTC
TRBV18	-	TRBJ1-1	-	CASSPLPGRASTEAFF	TGTGCCAGCTCACCACTACCCGGCAGGGCTAGCACTGAAGCTTTCTTT
TRBV28	-	TRBJ1-2	-	CASSLEGVYGYTF	TGTGCCAGCAGTTTGGAGGGAGTCTATGGCTACACCTTC
TRBV5-1	-	TRBJ1-4	-	CASSLEDEKLFF	TGCGCCAGCAGCTTGGAGGATGAAAAACTGTTTTTT
TRBV5-1	-	TRBJ1-4	-	CASSLVLREKLFF	TGCGCCAGCAGCTTGGTTTTGAGGGAAAAACTGTTTTTT
TRBV2	-	TRBJ1-5	-	CASSELWGGGQPQHF	TGTGCCAGCAGTGAATTGTGGGGAGGGGGTCAGCCCCAGCATTTT
TRBV7-9	TRBD1	TRBJ2-7	few	CASSLLDRGYEQYF	TGTGCCAGCAGCTTACTAGACAGGGGGTACGAGCAGTACTTC
TRBV19	-	TRBJ1-1	-	CASFPRENTEAFF	TGTGCCAGTTTCCCCAGGGAGAACACTGAAGCTTTCTTT
TRBV28	-	TRBJ1-2	once	CASIPKSGPYYGYTF	TGTGCCAGCATCCCAAAATCGGGGCCGTACTATGGCTACACCTTC
TRBV2	-	TRBJ1-2	-	CASTITENYGYTF	TGTGCCAGCACCATAACAGAGAACTATGGCTACACCTTC
TRBV10-1	-	TRBJ2-5	-	CASSATSGETQYF	TGCGCCAGCAGTGCAACTAGTGGAGAGACCCAGTACTTC
TRBV19	TRBD2	TRBJ2-1	-	CASTPSGSYNEQFF	TGTGCCAGTACGCCTAGCGGGTCCTACAATGAGCAGTTCTTC
TRBV6-5	TRBD1	TRBJ1-3	-	CASSRTGGSGNTIYF	TGTGCCAGCAGTAGAACAGGGGGCTCTGGAAACACCATATATTTT
TRBV24-1	-	TRBJ1-5	-	CATSGGYSNQPQHF	TGTGCCACCAGTGGGGGTTATAGCAATCAGCCCCAGCATTTT
TRBV3-1/TRBV3-2	-	TRBJ2-7	-	CASSQGGQPSYEQYF	TGTGCCAGCAGCCAAGGAGGACAGCCCTCCTACGAGCAGTACTTC
TRBV7-3	-	TRBJ2-1	-	CASSFLSFQGHYNEQFF	TGTGCCAGCAGCTTTTTGTCCTTCCAGGGGCACTACAATGAGCAGTTCTTC
TRBV14	TRBD2	TRBJ2-1	-	CASSQMSGSSYNEQFF	TGTGCCAGCAGCCAAATGAGCGGGAGCTCCTACAATGAGCAGTTCTTC
TRBV5-1	TRBD1	TRBJ2-1	-	CASSGRIRGQEYNEQFF	TGCGCCAGCAGCGGCCGAATCAGGGGGCAGGAATACAATGAGCAGTTCTTC
TRBV5-1	-	TRBJ1-1	-	CASRFGALNTEAFF	TGCGCCAGCAGGTTCGGGGCCTTGAACACTGAAGCTTTCTTT
TRBV28	TRBD1	TRBJ1-3	-	CASRRTGGNTIYF	TGTGCCAGCAGAAGGACAGGGGGAAACACCATATATTTT
TRBV10-3	-	TRBJ1-1	-	CAISEEGGGGAHTEAFF	TGTGCCATCAGTGAGGAGGGGGGAGGAGGAGCGCACACTGAAGCTTTCTTT
TRBV4-2	TRBD1	TRBJ2-7	-	CASSQAAETGYEQYF	TGTGCCAGCAGCCAAGCCGCCGAGACAGGGTACGAGCAGTACTTC
TRBV19	-	TRBJ2-2	-	CASSIETTWNTGELFF	TGTGCCAGTAGTATAGAAACAACTTGGAACACCGGGGAGCTGTTTTTT
TRBV9	-	TRBJ2-2	-	CASSVVSVNTGELFF	TGTGCCAGCAGCGTAGTGAGCGTCAACACCGGGGAGCTGTTTTTT
TRBV5-5	TRBD2	TRBJ2-1	-	CASSLIAGEQFF	TGTGCCAGCAGCTTAATAGCGGGGGAGCAGTTCTTC
TRBV2	-	TRBJ1-2	-	CASITDRLSYGYTF	TGTGCCAGCATTACCGACCGACTATCCTATGGCTACACCTTC
TRBV6-2/TRBV6-3	-	TRBJ2-7	once	CASSSERKHRSYEQYF	TGTGCCAGCAGTTCTGAAAGGAAACACCGTTCCTACGAGCAGTACTTC
TRBV30	-	TRBJ1-2	once	CAFTQGEDYGYTF	TGTGCCTTTACCCAGGGAGAGGACTATGGCTACACCTTC
TRBV30	-	TRBJ1-5	-	CAWSGGVDQPQHF	TGTGCCTGGTCCGGCGGGGTCGATCAGCCCCAGCATTTT
TRBV5-5	-	TRBJ1-1	-	CASSLGPGNTEAFF	TGTGCCAGCAGCTTAGGGCCCGGGAACACTGAAGCTTTCTTT
TRBV4-2	TRBD2	TRBJ2-1	-	CASSQDWGGSYNEQFF	TGTGCCAGCAGCCAAGATTGGGGGGGTTCCTACAATGAGCAGTTCTTC
TRBV7-9	TRBD2	TRBJ2-1	-	CASSLRTSGGLDEQFF	TGTGCCAGCAGCCTACGGACTAGCGGGGGGTTGGATGAGCAGTTCTTC
TRBV5-1	-	TRBJ2-3	-	CASAGAQITDTQYF	TGCGCCAGCGCAGGGGCTCAAATCACAGATACGCAGTATTTT
TRBV3-1/TRBV3-2	-	TRBJ1-1	-	CASSHPGGARTEAFF	TGTGCCAGCAGCCATCCGGGGGGGGCGAGGACTGAAGCTTTCTTT